This T cell receptor (beta chain) is from a study of OX40 agonist ivuxolimab in advanced cancers. Some background on the complete study: Ivuxolimab, which targeted the costimulatory receptor OX40 (CD134), was an agonistic, fully human IgG2 monoclonal antibody. Intravenous ivuxolimab was administered to patients every 2 weeks at six dose levels: 0.01, 0.1, 0.3, 1.5, 3 and 10 mg/kg. Of the 50 to 55 dose-escalation patients, hepatocellular carcinoma was present in some 19, melanoma in approximately 15, renal cell carcinoma in 9 and head and neck cancer in 9. In the dose-escalation cohort, 70% to 90% of patients were male, and the mean age was roughly 60 years with a range of roughly 23 to 79. Prior anti-PD-1, anti-PD-L1 or anti-CTLA-4 therapy was permitted, and approximately 42% of dose-escalation patients had received checkpoint inhibitors. Partial responses occurred in three dose-escalation patients: two with cutaneous melanoma and one with hepatocellular carcinoma. Peripheral TCRbeta sequencing aimed to test whether ivuxolimab altered TCR sequence diversity and caused clonal T-cell expansion. The monotherapy dose-escalation portion (N ≈ 55 patients) of the phase I ivuxolimab trial is reported in the paper.

From the cysteine up to the phenylalanine, the CDR3 has a length of 11 residues. The retained sequence is limited to the CDR3, 33 bases, with the frame set at the first base. Deletion took 0 bases off V and 7 bases off J, with a span of 4 bases between the germline ends. As encoded in the germline V gene (reference sequence), CDR1 is WNHNN while CDR2 is SYGVQD. What the authors observed across the whole study: Antigen specificity was not determined for the clonally expanded peripheral T cells. After ivuxolimab, CD8+ T cells had more expanded clones than CD4+ T cells on average. Low levels of normalized T-cell clonal expansion were also seen in some nonresponding patients. At doses from 0.1 to 3.0 mg/kg, clonal expansion was seen in both CD4+ and CD8+ blood T cells between baseline and week 6. In partial responders in the 0.1-3.0 mg/kg groups, normalized peripheral clonal expansion was found to be among the lowest, especially among CD8+ T cells.

Patients with a history of autoimmune disease or receiving systemic immunosuppression were excluded from the trial. Peripheral blood for TCR sequencing was collected from all dose cohorts at baseline, on cycle 4 day 1, and on cycle 7 day 1. The samples were taken from a phase I, first-in-human, multicenter, open-label dose-escalation trial of ivuxolimab. Adults with locally advanced or metastatic melanoma, renal cell, hepatocellular, or head and neck squamous cell carcinoma were enrolled in the trial. CD4+ and CD8+ T cells were sorted separately from peripheral blood before TCR sequencing. To sequence the TCRbeta CDR3 region, genomic DNA was isolated from the sorted cells. TCRbeta CDR3 regions were sequenced using the immunoSEQ Assay. TCRdb took this table from immuneACCESS and kept in-frame rearrangements with V and J called. Such tables lack part of the clones; where checked against another copy, unresolved V genes explain under half of the gap, and the rest is unexplained. This sample gives under 80,000 clones in total; 85% of them show up just once. Of the sample, 2% to 2.5% falls within the top ten clones.

The table lists this clone with many counts. What this receptor recognizes is not known. Qualities for individual bases were not recorded, and no much larger clone is one base off. The chain was built from TRBV10-1 and TRBJ2-7; the D gene is not confidently resolved. Material: CD4+ or CD8+ T cells sorted from blood, obtained in a trial of the OX40 agonist ivuxolimab. This receptor was obtained from an adult with an advanced solid tumor such as melanoma, head and neck, liver or kidney cancer. The encoded CDR3 is CASSESPEQYF. The nucleotide sequence is TGCGCCAGCAGTGAGTCGCCAGAGCAGTACTTC.